This T cell receptor (beta chain) stems from a study of OX40 agonist ivuxolimab in advanced cancers. Study-level points and caveats: Low clonal expansion, among the lowest seen, marked partial responders at 0.1-3.0 mg/kg.

This clone has more than one count but fewer than ten. Its specificity is unknown. TCRdb's table, derived via immunoSEQ multiplex PCR, lists solely in-frame clones and lacks some. The repertoire holds approximately 82,000 clones, with more than 70% as singletons. CDR1 is SGHTA, CDR2 FQGNSA, per germline. V dropped 5 bases and J dropped 6; count of bases not matched to a gene: 5. This CDR3 is 13 amino acids long. This chain connects TRBV7-2 to TRBJ2-7; 9 bases map to TRBD1. This receptor was obtained from an adult with an advanced solid tumor such as melanoma, head and neck, liver or kidney cancer. The sequencing used CD4+ or CD8+ T cells sorted from blood, collected in a trial of the OX40 agonist ivuxolimab. The CDR3 sequence: CASSPGTGREQYF. The CDR3 nucleotides are TGTGCCAGCAGCCCAGGGACAGGGCGCGAGCAGTACTTC.